Presented here are 27 T cell receptor beta chains from one specimen sequenced in a study of OX40 agonist ivuxolimab in advanced cancers. Produced via immunoSEQ multiplex PCR; TCRdb's table is partial and in-frame only. The sample has 53,000 or so clones; 93% are singletons. The sequencing here drew on CD4+ or CD8+ T cells sorted from blood, taken in a trial of the OX40 agonist ivuxolimab. Receptors were obtained from an adult with an advanced solid tumor such as melanoma, head and neck, liver or kidney cancer.

This clone has just one count. The chain is built from TRBV7-2 and TRBJ1-3, with 7 bases identical to TRBD1. From germline, CDR1 is SGHTA and CDR2 FQGNSA. The CDR3 has 16 amino acids. Trimming cost V 7 bases and J 3 bases; bases outside gene matches: 12. CDR3 bases: TGTGCCAGCAAGGTTATCGGACAGGTGTTTGGAAACACCATATATTTT. Translation gives CASKVIGQVFGNTIYF.

The gene calls are TRBV4-3 and TRBJ2-7, with 8 bases that match TRBD1. CDR1 is LGHNA and CDR2 is YSLEER in the germline V gene. V trimming: 4 bases; J trimming: 4 bases; junction bases outside the gene matches: 9. The CDR3 totals 15 residues. The CDR3 DNA follows: TGCGCCAGCAGCCTTATGACGGGACAGGTTTACGAGCAGTACTTC. It is translated as CASSLMTGQVYEQYF.

The V and J genes are TRBV6-5 and TRBJ2-7, with D tentatively TRBD2 (5 bases). Germline lookup yields CDR1 MNHEY and CDR2 SVGAGI. V lost 0 bases, J lost 5 bases, and 14 bases lay in between. This CDR3 spans 15 amino acids. The CDR3 loop is CASSYSRLASDEQYF. Here the CDR3 DNA reads TGTGCCAGCAGTTACTCGAGGCTAGCATCCGACGAGCAGTACTTC.

This clone was detected once. The rearrangement uses TRBV7-8 and TRBJ1-5; TRBD1 matches 8 bases. The germline CDR1 and CDR2 sequences are SGHVS and FQNEAQ. The CDR3 length is 15 residues. The V gene end was trimmed by 0 bases and the J gene end by 5 bases; junction bases not matched to a gene: 3. The CDR3 DNA reads TGTGCCAGCAGCTTAGCGCGACAGGGGCATCAGCCCCAGCATTTT. Its protein is CASSLARQGHQPQHF.

The chain employs TRBV6-5 and TRBJ2-4; D remains unclear. Trimming pared 2 bases from V and 1 base from J, leaving 3 bases between. Germline V lookup: CDR1 MNHEY, CDR2 SVGAGI. CDR3 length: 13 amino acids. The CDR3 bases are TGTGCCAGCAGTTACCGGGCCAAAAACATTCAGTACTTC. Translated: CASSYRAKNIQYF.

The V call is TRBV19, the J call TRBJ1-1, with unresolved D. With 6 bases removed from V and 0 bases from J, the gap between germline ends came to 14 bases. This CDR3 region has 15 residues. Germline loops: CDR1 LNHDA, CDR2 SQIVND (reference sequence). The DNA of the CDR3 is TGTGCCAGTAGCCCACTACCCTTCATGAACACTGAAGCTTTCTTT. As protein: CASSPLPFMNTEAFF.

This clone came up once. This chain connects TRBV2 to TRBJ2-7, with TRBD1 matching 9 bases. This CDR3 spans 14 amino acids. The V gene end was trimmed by 8 bases and the J gene end by 4 bases; junction bases not matched to a gene: 9. Germline-derived CDR1 and CDR2 are SNHLY and FYNNEI. CDR3 DNA: TGTGCCAGCGCGGAGGGGACAGGGATTTACGAGCAGTACTTC. It specifies CASAEGTGIYEQYF.

V and J are TRBV4-3 and TRBJ2-7; D may correspond to TRBD1 or TRBD2 (5 bases each). The CDR3 consists of 15 residues. Germline CDR1 is LGHNA and CDR2 is YSLEER. Trimming pared 4 bases from V and 4 bases from J, leaving 17 bases between. CDR3 DNA sequence: TGCGCCAGCAGCCCCCGGGACCGGAGTTCTTACGAGCAGTACTTC. Its translation is CASSPRDRSSYEQYF.

This chain uses TRBV27 with TRBJ1-3; D is unresolved. In germline, CDR1 is MNHEY, CDR2 SMNVEV (reference sequence). V shed 0 bases and J shed 2 bases, with 11 bases lying between them. This CDR3 region has 16 residues. The CDR3 DNA reads TGTGCCAGCAGTTTATCGGCGGGGTTTCCTGGAAACACCATATATTTT. Encoded protein: CASSLSAGFPGNTIYF.

The chain links TRBV9 to TRBJ2-3, with D possibly being TRBD2 (5 bases). The CDR3 consists of 13 residues. Germline assignment: CDR1 SGDLS and CDR2 YYNGEE. V was clipped by 3 bases and J by 2 bases, with 7 bases between them. The CDR3 nucleotides read TGTGCCAGCAGCGAGGACTTCACAGATACGCAGTATTTT. As protein: CASSEDFTDTQYF.

This clone was observed a few times. This chain uses TRBV6-5 with TRBJ2-6; maybe TRBD1 (6 bases). Germline values: CDR1 MNHEY, CDR2 SVGAGI. V was trimmed by 4 bases and J by 3 bases, leaving 10 bases between them. The CDR3 runs 15 residues. The CDR3, as DNA: TGTGCCAGCAGTTCAGGGGTTGATGGGGCCAACGTCCTGACTTTC. Translation gives CASSSGVDGANVLTF.

CDR3 bases: TGTGCCAGTAGTACGTGGAGAAATCAGCCCCAGCATTTT. It yields the protein CASSTWRNQPQHF. This chain connects TRBV19 to TRBJ1-5; D not certain. Germline CDR1 is LNHDA and CDR2 is SQIVND (reference sequence). The CDR3 consists of 13 residues. V was pared by 4 bases and J by 4 bases, with 8 bases between.

The chain joins TRBV11-2 to TRBJ1-4, with D unclear. CDR3 length: 11 amino acids. Germline V gene sequence: CDR1 SGHAT, CDR2 FQNNGV. Trimming shortened V by 7 bases and J by 6 bases, and 6 bases separated the two germline ends. The CDR3 DNA reads TGTGCCAGCAACCTCGATGAAAAACTGTTTTTT. It is translated as CASNLDEKLFF.

This clone has only a few counts. The chain combines TRBV13 with TRBJ2-7; D gene ambiguous. The CDR3 has 11 amino acids. Looked up from germline, CDR1 is PRHDT and CDR2 is FYEKMQ (reference sequence). Trimming removed 5 bases at V and 7 bases at J, with 9 bases between. The CDR3 spells CASSPAGEQYF. The CDR3 nucleotides are TGTGCCAGCAGCCCCGCCGGGGAGCAGTACTTC.

The rearrangement uses TRBV4-1 and TRBJ2-4, with D unresolved. Trimming removed 3 bases at V and 8 bases at J, with 17 bases between. Germline V gene lookup returns CDR1 MGHRA and CDR2 YSYEKL. This CDR3 contains 15 residues. CDR3 DNA sequence: TGCGCCAGCAGCCAGGCTGGGCTCGCACCCGACATTCAGTACTTC. Translated, it gives CASSQAGLAPDIQYF.

J is TRBJ1-1 and V is TRBV7-9; D unresolved. CDR3 length: 12 residues. The germline V gene encodes CDR1 SEHNR and CDR2 FQNEAQ (reference sequence). Trimming shortened V by 5 bases and J by 1 base, and 5 bases separated the two germline ends. The CDR3 coding sequence is TGTGCCAGCAGCCCTGAGAACACTGAAGCTTTCTTT. It codes for CASSPENTEAFF.

The chain couples TRBV5-1 to TRBJ1-1, with D possibly being TRBD1 (6 bases). The V gene lost 2 bases and the J gene lost 5 bases, with 13 bases spanning the gap. The CDR3 has 14 amino acids. Germline values: CDR1 SGHRS, CDR2 YFSETQ. The CDR3 region is CASSFAGAGTEAFF. In DNA, the CDR3 is TGCGCCAGCAGCTTCGCAGGGGCAGGAACTGAAGCTTTCTTT.

This sequence joins TRBV6-5 and TRBJ2-4; the D call may be TRBD1 or TRBD2 (5 bases each). The germline gives CDR1 MNHEY, CDR2 SVGAGI. CDR3 length: 14 residues. The V gene lost 6 bases and the J gene lost 3 bases, with 12 bases spanning the gap. The CDR3 loop is CASSRDQVKNIQYF. CDR3 nucleotide sequence: TGTGCCAGCAGCAGGGACCAAGTCAAAAACATTCAGTACTTC.

The V and J genes are TRBV7-9 and TRBJ1-6; TRBD1 is a possible D gene (6 bases). Between the trimmed V and J ends, which lost 8 bases and 10 bases, there was a span of 12 bases. This CDR3 is 12 amino acids long. The germline V gene encodes CDR1 SEHNR and CDR2 FQNEAQ (reference sequence). The CDR3 spells CASQGSGSPLHF. DNA of the CDR3: TGTGCCAGCCAGGGGTCAGGATCACCCCTCCACTTT. The variable domain in full, completed from reference TRBV7-9 and TRBJ1-6, reads DTGVSQNPRHKITKRGQNVTFRCDPISEHNRLYWYRQTLGQGPEFLTYFQNEAQLEKSRLLSDRFSAERPKGSFSTLEIQRTEQGDSAMYLCASQGSGSPLHFGNGTRLTVT.

The rearrangement joins TRBV4-1 to TRBJ2-1, with D hard to call. The CDR3 is made up of 16 amino acids. With 1 base removed from V and 0 bases from J, the gap between germline ends came to 10 bases. Germline CDR1 is MGHRA and CDR2 is YSYEKL. The chain's CDR3 is CASSQGRTSSYNEQFF. In nucleotides, the CDR3 is TGCGCCAGCAGCCAAGGACGGACCTCCTCCTACAATGAGCAGTTCTTC.

The chain recombines TRBV6-4 with TRBJ2-6, with D possibly matching TRBD2 (6 bases). From germline, CDR1 is MRHNA and CDR2 SNTAGT. CDR3 size: 15 residues. V was cut by 3 bases and J by 0 bases, with 6 bases left in between. In DNA, the CDR3 is TGTGCCAGCAGTGAGACTAGCTCTGGGGCCAACGTCCTGACTTTC. Translated, it gives CASSETSSGANVLTF.

This clone was seen just once. The chain uses TRBV11-2 and TRBJ2-3; maybe TRBD2 (6 bases). CDR3 size: 18 residues. V lost 1 base and J 4 bases, leaving 21 bases between the germline ends. Germline CDR1 reads SGHAT; CDR2 reads FQNNGV. CDR3 nucleotide sequence: TGTGCCAGCAGCTTAGGCGCGGGGTCGGGGATAGGTGCAGATACGCAGTATTTT. As protein: CASSLGAGSGIGADTQYF.

This chain joins TRBV27 and TRBJ2-7; TRBD2 aligns across 7 bases. V was clipped by 5 bases and J by 7 bases; unmatched bases: 17. CDR3 length equals 16 residues. CDR1 and CDR2 from the germline V gene are MNHEY and SMNVEV (reference sequence). The CDR3 DNA follows: TGTGCCAGCAGTCCAGTAGCGGGCCTAGCGACGCGGGAGCAGTACTTC. Translation gives CASSPVAGLATREQYF.

V usage is TRBV4-3 and J usage is TRBJ1-1; possibly TRBD1 for D (5 bases). Trimming cost V 2 bases and J 8 bases, with 27 bases left between them. Looked up from germline, CDR1 is LGHNA and CDR2 is YSLEER. The CDR3 sequence is 18 residues long. The CDR3: CASSQPPALRGGRGEAFF. DNA of the CDR3: TGCGCCAGCAGCCAACCACCTGCATTAAGGGGAGGGAGAGGGGAAGCTTTCTTT.

This clone was detected once. The chain links TRBV2 to TRBJ2-4; no definite D call. Germline V gene data show CDR1 as SNHLY and CDR2 as FYNNEI. Between the trimmed V and J ends, which lost 0 bases and 12 bases, there was a span of 12 bases. This CDR3 is built from 13 residues. This CDR3 is CASSEAWGHDQYF. CDR3 in DNA: TGTGCCAGCAGTGAAGCGTGGGGTCATGATCAGTACTTC.

The genes are TRBV9 and TRBJ2-3, with D perhaps matching TRBD2 (5 bases). The CDR3 loop spans 15 amino acids. V was clipped by 0 bases and J by 3 bases, with 11 bases between them. From germline, CDR1 is SGDLS and CDR2 YYNGEE. CDR3 in DNA: TGTGCCAGCAGCGTAGAACCAGCGGCAACAGATACGCAGTATTTT. This encodes CASSVEPAATDTQYF. The variable domain in full, completed from reference TRBV9 and TRBJ2-3, reads DSGVTQTPKHLITATGQRVTLRCSPRSGDLSVYWYQQSLDQGLQFLIQYYNGEERAKGNILERFSAQQFPDLHSELNLSSLELGDSALYFCASSVEPAATDTQYFGPGTRLTVL.

J is TRBJ2-7 and V is TRBV10-2, with D perhaps given as TRBD1 or TRBD2 (6 bases each). From germline, CDR1 is WSHSY and CDR2 SAAADI. The V end lost 2 bases, the J end lost 2 bases, and 7 bases lay between the germline ends. The CDR3 contains 13 residues. CDR3 DNA: TGCGCCAGCAGTGAGAGGGGGGCCTACGAGCAGTACTTC. Encoded protein: CASSERGAYEQYF.